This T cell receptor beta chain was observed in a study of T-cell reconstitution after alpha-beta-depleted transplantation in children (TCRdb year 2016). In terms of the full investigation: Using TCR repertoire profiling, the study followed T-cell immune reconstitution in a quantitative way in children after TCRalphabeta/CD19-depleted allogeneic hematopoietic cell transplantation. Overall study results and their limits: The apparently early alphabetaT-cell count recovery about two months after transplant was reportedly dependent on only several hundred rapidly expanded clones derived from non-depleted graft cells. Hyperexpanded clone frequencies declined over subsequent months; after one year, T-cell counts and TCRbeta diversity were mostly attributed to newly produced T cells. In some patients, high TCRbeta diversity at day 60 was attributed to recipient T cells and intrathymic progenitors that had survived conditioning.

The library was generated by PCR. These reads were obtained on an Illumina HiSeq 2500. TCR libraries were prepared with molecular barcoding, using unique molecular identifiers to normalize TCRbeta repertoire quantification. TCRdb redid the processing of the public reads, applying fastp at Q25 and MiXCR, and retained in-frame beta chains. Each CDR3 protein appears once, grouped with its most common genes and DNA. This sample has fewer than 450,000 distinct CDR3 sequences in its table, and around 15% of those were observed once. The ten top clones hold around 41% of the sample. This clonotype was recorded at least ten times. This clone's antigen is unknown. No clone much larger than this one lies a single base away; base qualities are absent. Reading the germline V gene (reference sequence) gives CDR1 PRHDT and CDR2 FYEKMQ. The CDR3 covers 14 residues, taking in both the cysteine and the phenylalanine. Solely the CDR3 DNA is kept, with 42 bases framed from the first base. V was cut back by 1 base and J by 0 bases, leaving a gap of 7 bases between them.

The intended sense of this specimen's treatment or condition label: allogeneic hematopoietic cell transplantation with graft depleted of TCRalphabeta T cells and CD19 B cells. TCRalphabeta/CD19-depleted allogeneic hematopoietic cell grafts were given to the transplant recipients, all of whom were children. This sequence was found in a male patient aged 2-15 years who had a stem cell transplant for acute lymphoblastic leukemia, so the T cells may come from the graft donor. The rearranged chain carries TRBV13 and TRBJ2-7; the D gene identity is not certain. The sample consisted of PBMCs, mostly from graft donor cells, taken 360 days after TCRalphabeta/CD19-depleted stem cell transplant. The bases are TGTGCCAGCAGCTTAGCCGCCTCCTCCTACGAGCAGTACTTC. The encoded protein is CASSLAASSYEQYF. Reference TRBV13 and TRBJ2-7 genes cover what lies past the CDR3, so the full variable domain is AAGVIQSPRHLIKEKRETATLKCYPIPRHDTVYWYQQGPGQDPQFLISFYEKMQSDKGSIPDRFSAQQFSDYHSELNMSSLELGDSALYFCASSLAASSYEQYFGPGTRLTVT.